The 29 T cell receptor beta chains presented below share a single source sample, sequenced in a study of T cells in Graves' hyperthyroidism and ophthalmopathy. Using RNA transcripts as the source, TCR beta CDR3 regions were amplified. With the HTBI primer set, the TCR CDR3 went through a first round of RT-PCR. Via MiXCR, TCRdb re-called the multiplex PCR reads, giving one row per CDR3 protein. The data show fewer than 450,000 distinct CDR3 sequences, about 15% seen once. The sequencing input was blood. The receptors derive from a woman in her fifties or sixties with Graves' ophthalmopathy.

This clonotype has at least ten counts. This rearrangement joins TRBV30 to TRBJ2-1; no firm D call. Trimming removed 3 bases at V and 10 bases at J, with 10 bases between. There are 11 residues in the CDR3. Germline V lookup: CDR1 GTSNPN, CDR2 SVGIG (reference sequence). The DNA for the CDR3 is TGTGCCTGGAGAGATTCTCGAGAGCAGTTCTTC. Protein product: CAWRDSREQFF.

This clonotype showed up many times. The rearrangement links TRBV7-9 to TRBJ2-7, with no clear D. Deletions cut 0 bases from V and 0 bases from J, with 3 bases between. The CDR3 spans 13 residues. Per the germline V gene, CDR1 is SEHNR and CDR2 is FQNEAQ (reference sequence). CDR3 in DNA: TGTGCCAGCAGCTTAGCGCTCTCCTACGAGCAGTACTTC. Translated: CASSLALSYEQYF.

This sequence joins TRBV12-3 or TRBV12-4 and TRBJ1-5; TRBD1 aligns across 9 bases. CDR3 length: 17 amino acids. The trim removed 3 bases at V and 2 bases at J, leaving 8 bases unmatched. The DNA of the CDR3 is TGTGCCAGCAGTTTTAGTCTGGGACAGGGAGGCAATCAGCCCCAGCATTTT. Residues: CASSFSLGQGGNQPQHF.

This clonotype was detected ten times or more. V gene TRBV20-1 combines with J gene TRBJ2-3; TRBD1 agrees at 7 bases. Germline CDR1 is DFQATT and CDR2 is SNEGSKA (reference sequence). The junction had 11 bases not matched to a gene; V was cut back by 5 bases and J by 3 bases. There are 15 residues in the CDR3. As DNA, the CDR3 is TGCAGTGCTCCCGACAGGGCAAAGGAGACAGATACGCAGTATTTT. This codes for CSAPDRAKETDTQYF.

This clonotype has a count of ten or more. The rearrangement joins TRBV2 to TRBJ2-7; the D is unclear. CDR1 and CDR2 (germline): SNHLY, FYNNEI. The CDR3 sequence is 14 residues long. Trimming pared 4 bases from V and 1 base from J, leaving 11 bases between. CDR3 sequence (DNA): TGTGCCAGCAGTGGTACGCTGAATTCCTACGAGCAGTACTTC. It specifies CASSGTLNSYEQYF.

This clonotype has only a few counts. A clone one base away is much larger, so this may be a read error. The V and J genes are TRBV5-5 and TRBJ2-7, with TRBD1 identical over 8 bases. CDR1 SGHKS and CDR2 YYEKEE come from the germline V gene (reference sequence). J lost 3 bases, V lost 2 bases, and 7 bases had no gene match. This CDR3 is built from 15 residues. The CDR3 bases are TGTGCCAGCAGCTTACAGGGGGGAACCCTCTACGAGCAGTACTTC. Translation gives CASSLQGGTLYEQYF.

This clonotype was seen repeatedly, ten times or more. The chain combines TRBV10-3 with TRBJ2-5, with a weak D call TRBD2 (6 bases). Per the germline V gene, CDR1 is ENHRY and CDR2 is SYGVKD. The CDR3 spans 15 residues. V dropped 4 bases and J dropped 0 bases, with 12 bases sitting between them. Here the CDR3 reads CAISGGSGNQETQYF. The DNA of the CDR3 is TGTGCCATCAGTGGGGGTAGCGGTAACCAAGAGACCCAGTACTTC.

This clonotype was counted a few times. J is TRBJ1-1 and V is TRBV11-2, with a weak D call TRBD1 (5 bases). This CDR3 has 15 residues. Germline lookup yields CDR1 SGHAT and CDR2 FQNNGV. Trimming left V 5 bases short and J 0 bases short, with 13 bases between. In DNA form, the CDR3 reads TGTGCCAGCAGCGAGCGACAGTTTCTGAACACTGAAGCTTTCTTT. It encodes CASSERQFLNTEAFF. Complete variable domain (other parts from reference TRBV11-2 and TRBJ1-1): EAGVAQSPRYKIIEKRQSVAFWCNPISGHATLYWYQQILGQGPKLLIQFQNNGVVDDSQLPKDRFSAERLKGVDSTLKIQPAKLEDSAVYLCASSERQFLNTEAFFGQGTRLTVV.

In this sample, this clonotype turned up many times. The genes are TRBV20-1 and TRBJ1-5; 12 nucleotides line up with TRBD1. With V trimmed by 1 base and J by 2 bases, 9 bases remained unmatched. Per germline, CDR1 DFQATT and CDR2 SNEGSKA (reference sequence). This CDR3 region has 18 residues. DNA of the CDR3: TGCAGTGCTAGAGCATCACCGGGACAGGGGGCAGGCAATCAGCCCCAGCATTTT. This encodes CSARASPGQGAGNQPQHF.

This clonotype came up many times. This chain joins TRBV28 and TRBJ2-7; no reliable D call. Trimming took 6 bases from V and 2 from J, leaving 11 bases between them. This CDR3 region has 13 residues. Per germline, CDR1 MDHEN and CDR2 SYDVKM. The CDR3 DNA is TGTGCCAGCAGACACGGGCCCGCCTACGAGCAGTACTTC. Translation gives CASRHGPAYEQYF. The full variable domain, completed using reference TRBV28 and TRBJ2-7, is DVKVTQSSRYLVKRTGEKVFLECVQDMDHENMFWYRQDPGLGLRLIYFSYDVKMKEKGDIPEGYSVSREKKERFSLILESASTNQTSMYLCASRHGPAYEQYFGPGTRLTVT.

This clonotype was seen at least ten times. The CDR3 bases are TGTGCCACCAGTGATCCTGGACAGGGTTCGGGTCTTTTGAATGAGCAGTTCTTC. It yields the protein CATSDPGQGSGLLNEQFF. This rearrangement joins TRBV24-1 to TRBJ2-1; 8 bases map to TRBD1. J gave up 7 bases and V 3 bases, and 16 bases lay outside the gene matches. The germline gives CDR1 KGHDR, CDR2 SFDVKD. This CDR3 has 18 amino acids.

This clonotype was counted between two and nine times. The chain links TRBV7-9 to TRBJ2-2, with D possibly matching TRBD2 (5 bases). Germline V CDR1 and CDR2: SEHNR, FQNEAQ (reference sequence). V lost 1 base, J lost 0 bases, and 6 bases lay in between. This CDR3 comprises 15 residues. CDR3 coding DNA: TGTGCCAGCAGCTTAGTAGCGTCGAACACCGGGGAGCTGTTTTTT. It is translated as CASSLVASNTGELFF.

In this sample, this clonotype turned up many times. This chain uses TRBV20-1 with TRBJ2-5; D perhaps matches TRBD1 (5 bases). V lost 5 bases, J lost 7 bases, and 20 bases lay in between. The CDR3 is made up of 14 amino acids. Germline V gives CDR1 DFQATT, CDR2 SNEGSKA (reference sequence). CDR3 nucleotide sequence: TGCAGTGCTGGTACGAACAGGACCCCCAGGACCCAGTACTTC. This encodes CSAGTNRTPRTQYF.

This clonotype has at least ten counts. V is TRBV20-1 and J is TRBJ1-2; no firm D call. This CDR3 contains 14 residues. Trimming left V 5 bases short and J 2 bases short, with 15 bases between. The germline V gene encodes CDR1 DFQATT and CDR2 SNEGSKA (reference sequence). The CDR3 here is CSAQAQLDNYGYTF. CDR3 nucleotides: TGCAGTGCTCAGGCACAGCTGGACAACTATGGCTACACCTTC.

Only a few counts were recorded for this clonotype. V and J are TRBV24-1 and TRBJ2-1; 8 bases match TRBD2. V lost 5 bases to trimming and J lost 2 bases; unmatched junction nucleotides: 19. Germline values: CDR1 KGHDR, CDR2 SFDVKD. The CDR3 runs 20 residues. DNA of the CDR3: TGTGCCACCAGTGGGAGGTGGGGGAGATCGGGCGGGAGGACCTACAATGAGCAGTTCTTC. As protein: CATSGRWGRSGGRTYNEQFF.

The chain is built from TRBV25-1 and TRBJ2-5; 7 bases match TRBD2. Per germline, CDR1 MGHDK and CDR2 SYGVNS. The CDR3 is 15 amino acids. With V trimmed by 4 bases and J by 6 bases, 11 bases remained unmatched. CDR3 coding DNA: TGTGCCAGCAGTGTGGGGGGGAGAGCGGGTCAGACCCAGTACTTC. Translating gives CASSVGGRAGQTQYF. Supplemented by reference TRBV25-1 and TRBJ2-5, the full variable domain reads EADIYQTPRYLVIGTGKKITLECSQTMGHDKMYWYQQDPGMELHLIHYSYGVNSTEKGDLSSESTVSRIRTEHFPLTLESARPSHTSQYLCASSVGGRAGQTQYFGPGTRLLVL.

This clonotype has ten or more counts. At one boundary the junction diverges from the germline segment, which might be a read error. The CDR3: CASIETGMDEQFF. Written as DNA, the CDR3 is TGTGCCAGCATTGAAACAGGCATGGATGAGCAGTTCTTC. The gene calls are TRBV2 and TRBJ2-1, with D possibly TRBD1 on 5 matching bases. The CDR3 is 13 residues long. Per germline, CDR1 SNHLY and CDR2 FYNNEI. The entire variable domain, with the rest obtained from reference TRBV2 and TRBJ2-1, is as follows: EPEVTQTPSHQVTQMGQEVILRCVPISNHLYFYWYRQILGQKVEFLVSFYNNEISEKSEIFDDQFSVERPDGSNFTLKIRSTKLEDSAMYFCASIETGMDEQFFGPGTRLTVL.

This clonotype was seen only once. A much larger clonotype is one base distant, so this may be a read error. This sequence joins TRBV3-1 and TRBJ2-1; the D is unclear. This CDR3 has 15 amino acids. Trimming pared 0 bases from V and 8 bases from J, leaving 14 bases between. Germline lookup yields CDR1 LGHDT and CDR2 YNNKEL (reference sequence). CDR3 coding DNA: TGTGCCAGCAGCCAAGACGGCCTAGATGATGATGAGCAGTTCTTC. Protein sequence: CASSQDGLDDDEQFF.

This clonotype was counted at least ten times. This sequence joins TRBV5-1 and TRBJ2-1; a weak D match, TRBD2 (6 bases). CDR1 is SGHRS and CDR2 is YFSETQ in the germline V gene. The CDR3 is 14 residues long. Trimming cost V 4 bases and J 2 bases, with 10 bases left between them. The CDR3 protein is CASSRGRTYNEQFF. In DNA form, the CDR3 reads TGCGCCAGCAGCCGTGGGAGGACCTACAATGAGCAGTTCTTC.

V is TRBV14 and J is TRBJ2-7; D is uncertain. Germline V lookup: CDR1 SGHDN, CDR2 FVKESK. The CDR3 totals 13 residues. Between the trimmed V and J ends, which lost 4 bases and 4 bases, there was a span of 11 bases. For the CDR3, the DNA is TGTGCCAGCAGCCCCCTAGATCGGTACGAGCAGTACTTC. Protein product: CASSPLDRYEQYF.

This clonotype was observed many times. V usage is TRBV28 and J usage is TRBJ2-5; 8 positions match TRBD1. In germline, CDR1 is MDHEN, CDR2 SYDVKM. The CDR3 is made up of 14 amino acids. V shed 4 bases, J shed 7 bases, and the junction held 8 bases outside the gene matches. CDR3 amino acids: CASSSQQGVGTQYF. As DNA, the CDR3 is TGTGCCAGCAGTTCACAACAGGGGGTAGGGACCCAGTACTTC.

In this sample, this clonotype turned up many times. The V and J genes are TRBV18 and TRBJ1-1, with a tentative D call TRBD1 (6 bases). V shed 4 bases and J shed 1 base, with 10 bases lying between them. The V gene's germline CDR1 is KGHSH and CDR2 LQKENI. CDR3 size: 14 residues. The CDR3 loop is CASSRDIRNTEAFF. The DNA of the CDR3 is TGTGCCAGCTCACGGGACATCCGGAACACTGAAGCTTTCTTT. Looking up the rest from reference TRBV18 and TRBJ1-1 gives the full variable domain: NAGVMQNPRHLVRRRGQEARLRCSPMKGHSHVYWYRQLPEEGLKFMVYLQKENIIDESGMPKERFSAEFPKEGPSILRIQQVVRGDSAAYFCASSRDIRNTEAFFGQGTRLTVV.

This clonotype was detected ten times or more. This CDR3 reads CASSPRLAYNEQFF. The CDR3 bases are TGTGCCAGCAGTCCAAGACTAGCCTACAATGAGCAGTTCTTC. The chain uses TRBV6-1 and TRBJ2-1; D is possibly TRBD2 (6 bases). The CDR3 contains 14 residues. The germline CDR1 and CDR2 sequences are MNHNS and SASEGT. V was cut by 5 bases and J by 2 bases, with 10 bases left in between.

There are many counts of this clonotype. The chain is built from TRBV7-8 and TRBJ2-5, with a weak D call TRBD1 (5 bases). Between the trimmed V and J ends, which lost 0 bases and 4 bases, there was a span of 9 bases. The CDR3 consists of 14 residues. Germline V gene lookup returns CDR1 SGHVS and CDR2 FQNEAQ. The CDR3 loop reads CASSLAWQGETQYF. The CDR3 region has the DNA TGTGCCAGCAGCTTAGCGTGGCAGGGAGAGACCCAGTACTTC.

This clonotype has only a few counts. The chain carries TRBV6-5 and TRBJ1-1, with D perhaps TRBD1 (6 bases). The CDR3 is 14 residues long. The V end was cut by 2 bases, the J end by 8 bases, with 15 bases between. Germline lookup yields CDR1 MNHEY and CDR2 SVGAGI. The CDR3 protein is CASSYGGPGGEAFF. Here the CDR3 DNA reads TGTGCCAGCAGTTACGGGGGGCCCGGGGGGGAAGCTTTCTTT.

This rearrangement joins TRBV5-6 to TRBJ2-2, with 8 bases that match TRBD2. Germline V gene data show CDR1 as SGHDT and CDR2 as YYEEEE. This CDR3 comprises 15 residues. V shed 0 bases and J 6 bases; nucleotides not matched to a gene: 4. CDR3 sequence reads: CASSLEAGRAGELFF. Here the CDR3 DNA reads TGTGCCAGCAGCTTGGAGGCCGGGAGGGCCGGGGAGCTGTTTTTT.

With respect to this clonotype: A much more abundant neighbour one base away suggests this may be a read error. The chain is built from TRBV12-3 or TRBV12-4 and TRBJ2-7, with a weak D call TRBD1 (5 bases). The CDR3 is 18 amino acids. CDR3 region: CVSSLWLYKTASSYEQYF. The CDR3 DNA reads as TGTGTCAGCAGTTTATGGTTGTATAAGACAGCGAGCTCCTACGAGCAGTACTTC.

Many counts were recorded for this clonotype. The chain joins TRBV30 to TRBJ2-7, with D possibly TRBD2 on 5 matching bases. The germline V and J ends were trimmed by 4 bases and 7 bases, with 14 bases remaining between them. This CDR3 contains 12 residues. Germline-derived CDR1 and CDR2 are GTSNPN and SVGIG (reference sequence). This chain's CDR3 is CAWTDNSGEQYF. The CDR3 DNA sequence: TGTGCCTGGACCGATAATTCGGGAGAGCAGTACTTC. Full variable domain (remainder filled in from reference TRBV30 and TRBJ2-7): SQTIHQWPATLVQPVGSPLSLECTVEGTSNPNLYWYRQAAGRGLQLLFYSVGIGQISSEVPQNLSASRPQDRQFILSSKKLLLSDSGFYLCAWTDNSGEQYFGPGTRLTVT.

A few counts support this clonotype. This chain joins TRBV5-6 and TRBJ1-1; perhaps TRBD1 as D (5 bases). This CDR3 is built from 15 residues. With 4 bases removed from V and 0 bases from J, the gap between germline ends came to 13 bases. CDR1 and CDR2 from the germline V gene are SGHDT and YYEEEE. CDR3 nucleotides: TGTGCCAGCAGCCCGTCGGGGCAGATGAACACTGAAGCTTTCTTT. Translation gives CASSPSGQMNTEAFF.